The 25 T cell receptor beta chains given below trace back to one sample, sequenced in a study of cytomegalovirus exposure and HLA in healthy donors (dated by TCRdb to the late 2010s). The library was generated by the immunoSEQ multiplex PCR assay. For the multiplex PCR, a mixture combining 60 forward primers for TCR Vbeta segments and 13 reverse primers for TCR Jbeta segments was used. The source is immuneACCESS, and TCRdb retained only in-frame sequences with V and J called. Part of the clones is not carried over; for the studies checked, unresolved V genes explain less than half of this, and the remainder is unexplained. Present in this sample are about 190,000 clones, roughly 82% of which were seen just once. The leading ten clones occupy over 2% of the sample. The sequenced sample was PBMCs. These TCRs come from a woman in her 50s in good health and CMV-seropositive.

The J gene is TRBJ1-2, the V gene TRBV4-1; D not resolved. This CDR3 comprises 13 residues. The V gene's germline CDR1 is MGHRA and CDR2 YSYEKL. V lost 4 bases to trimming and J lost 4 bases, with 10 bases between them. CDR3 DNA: TGCGCCAGCAGCCGCGGGGATGGCTATGGCTACACCTTC. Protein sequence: CASSRGDGYGYTF.

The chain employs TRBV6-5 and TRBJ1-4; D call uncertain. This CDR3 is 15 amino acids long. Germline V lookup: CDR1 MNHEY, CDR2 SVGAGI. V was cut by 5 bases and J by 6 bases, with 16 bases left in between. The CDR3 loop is CASSVAGGRDEKLFF. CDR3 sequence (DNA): TGTGCCAGCAGTGTGGCAGGCGGGAGGGATGAAAAACTGTTTTTT.

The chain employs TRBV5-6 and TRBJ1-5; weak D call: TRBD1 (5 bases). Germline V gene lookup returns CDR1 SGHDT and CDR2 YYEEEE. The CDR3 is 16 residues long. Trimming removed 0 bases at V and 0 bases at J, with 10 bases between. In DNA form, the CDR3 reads TGTGCCAGCAGCTTGGGCCAGGGCGATAGCAATCAGCCCCAGCATTTT. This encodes CASSLGQGDSNQPQHF.

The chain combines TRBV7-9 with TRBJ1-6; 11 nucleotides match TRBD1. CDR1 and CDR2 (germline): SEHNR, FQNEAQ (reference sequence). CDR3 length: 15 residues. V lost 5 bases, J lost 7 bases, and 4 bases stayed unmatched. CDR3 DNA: TGTGCCAGCAGCGCCAGGACAGGGGGCAATTCACCCCTCCACTTT. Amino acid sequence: CASSARTGGNSPLHF.

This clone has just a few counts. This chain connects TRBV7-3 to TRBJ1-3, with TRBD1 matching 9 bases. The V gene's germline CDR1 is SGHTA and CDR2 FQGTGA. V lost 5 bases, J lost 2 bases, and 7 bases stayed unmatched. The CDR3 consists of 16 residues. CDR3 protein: CASSNPGQGPGNTIYF. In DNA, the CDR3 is TGTGCCAGCAGCAACCCGGGACAGGGCCCTGGAAACACCATATATTTT.

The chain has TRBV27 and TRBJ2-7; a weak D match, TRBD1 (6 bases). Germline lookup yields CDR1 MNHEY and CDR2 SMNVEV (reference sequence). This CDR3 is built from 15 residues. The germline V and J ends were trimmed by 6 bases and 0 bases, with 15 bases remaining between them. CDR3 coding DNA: TGTGCCAGCAGACCACAGGGAAAGAACTCCTACGAGCAGTACTTC. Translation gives CASRPQGKNSYEQYF.

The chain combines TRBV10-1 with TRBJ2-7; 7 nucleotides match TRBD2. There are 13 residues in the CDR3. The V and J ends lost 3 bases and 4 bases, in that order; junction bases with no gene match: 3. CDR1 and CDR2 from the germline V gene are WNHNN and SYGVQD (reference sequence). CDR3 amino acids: CASSELGGYEQYF. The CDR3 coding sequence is TGCGCCAGCAGTGAACTCGGGGGGTACGAGCAGTACTTC.

The CDR3 here is CASSPDRGVGNQPQHF. CDR3 coding DNA: TGTGCCAGTAGTCCGGACAGGGGGGTCGGCAATCAGCCCCAGCATTTT. The chain is built from TRBV19 and TRBJ1-5; TRBD1 agrees at 10 bases. Germline V gene lookup returns CDR1 LNHDA and CDR2 SQIVND (reference sequence). CDR3 length equals 16 residues. The V and J ends lost 5 bases and 2 bases, in that order; junction bases with no gene match: 6.

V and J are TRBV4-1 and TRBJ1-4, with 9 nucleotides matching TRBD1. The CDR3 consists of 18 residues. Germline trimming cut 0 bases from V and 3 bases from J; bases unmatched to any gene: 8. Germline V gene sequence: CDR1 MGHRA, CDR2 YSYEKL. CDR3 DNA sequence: TGCGCCAGCAGCCAAGATACCGGGACAGGGAAGGCTAATGAAAAACTGTTTTTT. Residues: CASSQDTGTGKANEKLFF.

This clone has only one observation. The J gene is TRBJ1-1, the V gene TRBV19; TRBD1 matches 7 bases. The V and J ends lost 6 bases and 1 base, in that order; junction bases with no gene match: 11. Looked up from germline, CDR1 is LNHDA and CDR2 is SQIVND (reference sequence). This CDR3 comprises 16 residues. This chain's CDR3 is CASSAGRGQWNTEAFF. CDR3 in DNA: TGTGCCAGTAGCGCCGGCCGGGGACAGTGGAACACTGAAGCTTTCTTT.

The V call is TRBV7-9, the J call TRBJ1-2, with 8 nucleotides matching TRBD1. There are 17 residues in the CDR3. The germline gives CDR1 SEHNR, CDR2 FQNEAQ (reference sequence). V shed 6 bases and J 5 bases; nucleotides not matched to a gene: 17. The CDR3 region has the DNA TGTGCCAGCAGACCGGACGCAGGGGGCGCAGAACCTTATGGCTACACCTTC. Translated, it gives CASRPDAGGAEPYGYTF.

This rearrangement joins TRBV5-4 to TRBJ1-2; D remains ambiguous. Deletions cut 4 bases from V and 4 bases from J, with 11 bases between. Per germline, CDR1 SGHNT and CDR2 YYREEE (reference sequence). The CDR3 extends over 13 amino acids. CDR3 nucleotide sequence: TGTGCCAGCAGCACTGCGACATCCTATGGCTACACCTTC. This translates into CASSTATSYGYTF.

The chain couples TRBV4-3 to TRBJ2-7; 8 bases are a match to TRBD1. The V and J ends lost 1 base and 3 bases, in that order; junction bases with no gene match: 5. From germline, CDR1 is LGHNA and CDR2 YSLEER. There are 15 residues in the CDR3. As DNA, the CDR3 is TGCGCCAGCAGCCAAGGGACAGGGTTCATCTACGAGCAGTACTTC. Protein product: CASSQGTGFIYEQYF.

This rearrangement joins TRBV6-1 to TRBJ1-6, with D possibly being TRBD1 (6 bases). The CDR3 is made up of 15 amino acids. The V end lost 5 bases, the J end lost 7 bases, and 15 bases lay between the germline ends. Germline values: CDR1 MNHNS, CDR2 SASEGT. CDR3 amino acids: CASSSVRGGNSPLHF. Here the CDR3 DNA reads TGTGCCAGCAGTTCAGTCAGGGGTGGAAATTCACCCCTCCACTTT.

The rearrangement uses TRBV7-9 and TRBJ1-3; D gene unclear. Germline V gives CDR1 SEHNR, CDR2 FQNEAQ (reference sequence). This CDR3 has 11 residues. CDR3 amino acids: CGGESGNTIYF. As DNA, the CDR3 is TGTGGCGGGGAGTCTGGAAACACCATATATTTT.

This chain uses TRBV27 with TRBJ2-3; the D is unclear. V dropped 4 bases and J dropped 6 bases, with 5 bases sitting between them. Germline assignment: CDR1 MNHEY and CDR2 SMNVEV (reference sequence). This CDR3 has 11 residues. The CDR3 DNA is TGTGCCAGCAGTTCTAGGGATACGCAGTATTTT. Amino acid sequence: CASSSRDTQYF.

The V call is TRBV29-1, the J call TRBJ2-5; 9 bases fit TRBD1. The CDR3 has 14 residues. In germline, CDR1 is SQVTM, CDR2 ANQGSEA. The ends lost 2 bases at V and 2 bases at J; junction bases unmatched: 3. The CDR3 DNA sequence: TGCAGCGTTGAATCCGGGACAGGGCAAGAGACCCAGTACTTC. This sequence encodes CSVESGTGQETQYF. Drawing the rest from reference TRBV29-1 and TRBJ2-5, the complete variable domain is SAVISQKPSRDICQRGTSLTIQCQVDSQVTMMFWYRQQPGQSLTLIATANQGSEATYESGFVIDKFPISRPNLTFSTLTVSNMSPEDSSIYLCSVESGTGQETQYFGPGTRLLVL.

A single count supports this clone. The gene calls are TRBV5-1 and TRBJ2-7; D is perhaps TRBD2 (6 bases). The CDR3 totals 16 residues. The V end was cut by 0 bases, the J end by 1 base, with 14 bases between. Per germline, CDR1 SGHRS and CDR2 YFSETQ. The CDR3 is CASSLGNSGDSYEQYF. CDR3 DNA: TGCGCCAGCAGCTTGGGGAATAGCGGAGATTCCTACGAGCAGTACTTC.

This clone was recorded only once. The CDR3 region has the DNA TGTGCCAGCAGTTTAAGGGGCGCCGGCAATCAGCCCCAGCATTTT. Translating gives CASSLRGAGNQPQHF. This chain uses TRBV28 with TRBJ1-5; D possibly corresponds to TRBD1 (5 bases). The CDR3 loop spans 15 amino acids. V was shortened by 2 bases and J by 2 bases, with 10 bases between the two germline ends. The germline V gene encodes CDR1 MDHEN and CDR2 SYDVKM.

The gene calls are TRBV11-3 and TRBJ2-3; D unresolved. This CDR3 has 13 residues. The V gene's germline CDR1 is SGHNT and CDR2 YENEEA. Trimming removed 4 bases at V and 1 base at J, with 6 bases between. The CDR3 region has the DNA TGTGCCAGCAGCTACCAGGGCACAGATACGCAGTATTTT. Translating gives CASSYQGTDTQYF.

CDR3 sequence (DNA): TGTGCCAGCGGCCGAGGCTTGAACACCGGGGAGCTGTTTTTT. Amino acid sequence: CASGRGLNTGELFF. The chain recombines TRBV6-5 with TRBJ2-2; D gene uncertain. This CDR3 is 14 amino acids long. The V end lost 8 bases, the J end lost 1 base, and 11 bases lay between the germline ends. The V gene's germline CDR1 is MNHEY and CDR2 SVGAGI.

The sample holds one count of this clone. CDR3 region: CSVSPGGGDTQYF. The CDR3 bases are TGCAGCGTCTCCCCAGGGGGCGGAGATACGCAGTATTTT. The J gene is TRBJ2-3, the V gene TRBV29-1; TRBD1 aligns across 8 bases. After removal of 6 bases from V and 5 bases from J, the junction contained 7 bases not matched to a gene. Germline-derived CDR1 and CDR2 are SQVTM and ANQGSEA. The length of the CDR3 is 13 residues.

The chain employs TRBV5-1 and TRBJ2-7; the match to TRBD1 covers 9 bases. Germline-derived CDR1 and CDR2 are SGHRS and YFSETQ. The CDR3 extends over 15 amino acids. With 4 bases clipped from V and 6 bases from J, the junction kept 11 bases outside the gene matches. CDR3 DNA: TGCGCCAGCAGCGCCCGTACAGGGGGCGCGTTCGAGCAGTACTTC. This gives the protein CASSARTGGAFEQYF.

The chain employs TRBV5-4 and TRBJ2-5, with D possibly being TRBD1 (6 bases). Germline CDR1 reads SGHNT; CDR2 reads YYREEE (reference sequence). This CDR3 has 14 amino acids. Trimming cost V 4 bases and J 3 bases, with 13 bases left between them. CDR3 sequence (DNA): TGTGCCAGCAGCCACGACAGGCGAGAAGAGACCCAGTACTTC. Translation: CASSHDRREETQYF. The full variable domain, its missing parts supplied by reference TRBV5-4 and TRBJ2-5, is ETGVTQSPTHLIKTRGQQVTLRCSSQSGHNTVSWYQQALGQGPQFIFQYYREEENGRGNFPPRFSGLQFPNYSSELNVNALELDDSALYLCASSHDRREETQYFGPGTRLLVL.

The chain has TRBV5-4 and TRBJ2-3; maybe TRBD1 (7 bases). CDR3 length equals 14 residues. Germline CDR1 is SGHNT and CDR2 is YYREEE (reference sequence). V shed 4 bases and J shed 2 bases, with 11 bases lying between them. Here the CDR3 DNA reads TGTGCCAGCAGCCGCGGGACAGACACAGATACGCAGTATTTT. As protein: CASSRGTDTDTQYF.